A single sample gave rise to the 9 T cell receptor beta chains below, sequenced in a study of a mutant IDH1 vaccine in newly diagnosed glioma. Noted time point: week 11, during vaccination. Each dose delivered 300 ug of mutant IDH1 20-mer peptide subcutaneously with imiquimod. Their antigens remain unidentified. The repertoire was sequenced with immunoSEQ multiplex PCR; TCRdb's copy has only in-frame clones and lacks some. The table lists 110,000 or so clones, roughly 90% of them singletons, with 0.55% to 0.7% in the top ten. Sequences were derived from PBMCs, sampled from a glioma patient whose treatment included an IDH1 peptide vaccine. These receptors were taken from a woman aged 45-59 years with glioma.

DNA of the CDR3: TGTGCCAGCAGCGCTCTAGCGGGAGGGCCCAATGAGCAGTTCTTC. This sequence encodes CASSALAGGPNEQFF. The J gene is TRBJ2-1, the V gene TRBV9; the match to TRBD2 covers 12 bases. CDR1 is SGDLS, CDR2 YYNGEE, per germline. The CDR3 length is 15 residues. V was pared by 3 bases and J by 6 bases, with 4 bases of the junction left unmatched.

The chain combines TRBV30 with TRBJ2-1; the D gene is possibly TRBD2 (6 bases). CDR3 length equals 14 residues. V was trimmed by 5 bases and J by 0 bases, leaving 11 bases between them. CDR1 is GTSNPN, CDR2 SVGIG, per germline (reference sequence). In DNA, the CDR3 is TGTGCCTGGTCGGGCGGGACCTCCTACAATGAGCAGTTCTTC. Translation: CAWSGGTSYNEQFF. Full variable domain (missing parts from reference TRBV30 and TRBJ2-1): SQTIHQWPATLVQPVGSPLSLECTVEGTSNPNLYWYRQAAGRGLQLLFYSVGIGQISSEVPQNLSASRPQDRQFILSSKKLLLSDSGFYLCAWSGGTSYNEQFFGPGTRLTVL.

The V gene is TRBV7-9, the J gene TRBJ2-7; D is uncertain. The CDR3 is made up of 12 amino acids. Trimming pared 3 bases from V and 2 bases from J, leaving 5 bases between. The germline CDR1 and CDR2 sequences are SEHNR and FQNEAQ (reference sequence). In nucleotides, the CDR3 is TGTGCCAGCAGCTTGGTACCCTACGAGCAGTACTTC. Amino acid sequence: CASSLVPYEQYF. The whole variable domain, remainder taken from reference TRBV7-9 and TRBJ2-7, is DTGVSQNPRHKITKRGQNVTFRCDPISEHNRLYWYRQTLGQGPEFLTYFQNEAQLEKSRLLSDRFSAERPKGSFSTLEIQRTEQGDSAMYLCASSLVPYEQYFGPGTRLTVT.

This chain links TRBV19 with TRBJ2-7; TRBD2 matches 13 bases. This CDR3 spans 17 amino acids. Germline V gene sequence: CDR1 LNHDA, CDR2 SQIVND (reference sequence). J lost 6 bases, V lost 6 bases, and 14 bases had no gene match. CDR3 protein: CASRRTSGRPFPGEQYF. The CDR3 DNA is TGTGCCAGTAGACGGACTAGCGGGAGACCTTTCCCGGGCGAGCAGTACTTC.

The chain uses TRBV2 and TRBJ1-5; D not resolved. This CDR3 has 12 residues. V shed 3 bases and J shed 7 bases, with 7 bases lying between them. CDR1 and CDR2 (germline): SNHLY, FYNNEI. CDR3 residues: CASSEIGQPQHF. The CDR3 DNA follows: TGTGCCAGCAGTGAGATTGGGCAGCCCCAGCATTTT. The full variable domain, its missing parts supplied by reference TRBV2 and TRBJ1-5, is EPEVTQTPSHQVTQMGQEVILRCVPISNHLYFYWYRQILGQKVEFLVSFYNNEISEKSEIFDDQFSVERPDGSNFTLKIRSTKLEDSAMYFCASSEIGQPQHFGDGTRLSIL.

This clone occurred a few times. The chain has TRBV2 and TRBJ1-1; no firm D call. Trimming shortened V by 0 bases and J by 8 bases, and 7 bases separated the two germline ends. Germline loops: CDR1 SNHLY, CDR2 FYNNEI. The CDR3 is made up of 12 amino acids. CDR3 amino acids: CASSEAPREAFF. The CDR3 DNA sequence: TGTGCCAGCAGTGAAGCCCCCCGAGAAGCTTTCTTT.

The chain employs TRBV27 and TRBJ2-1, with a tentative D call TRBD1 (5 bases). The germline V gene encodes CDR1 MNHEY and CDR2 SMNVEV (reference sequence). CDR3 length: 14 residues. Trimming left V 2 bases short and J 7 bases short, with 12 bases between. DNA for the CDR3: TGTGCCAGCAGTTTACGTGGGCCAGGGAATGAGCAGTTCTTC. It codes for CASSLRGPGNEQFF.

This chain links TRBV30 with TRBJ2-1; no clear D. The CDR3 has 13 residues. Trimming took off 2 bases at V and 1 base at J, with 6 bases between the two ends. In germline, CDR1 is GTSNPN, CDR2 SVGIG (reference sequence). CDR3 DNA: TGTGCCTGGAGTTCTAGGTCCTACAATGAGCAGTTCTTC. Its translation: CAWSSRSYNEQFF. Supplemented by reference TRBV30 and TRBJ2-1, the full variable domain reads SQTIHQWPATLVQPVGSPLSLECTVEGTSNPNLYWYRQAAGRGLQLLFYSVGIGQISSEVPQNLSASRPQDRQFILSSKKLLLSDSGFYLCAWSSRSYNEQFFGPGTRLTVL.

The rearrangement uses TRBV4-1 and TRBJ2-7; D gene unclear. This CDR3 comprises 13 residues. Germline V gene sequence: CDR1 MGHRA, CDR2 YSYEKL. The germline V and J ends were trimmed by 4 bases and 3 bases, with 10 bases remaining between them. The CDR3 spells CASSRETLYEQYF. CDR3 nucleotide sequence: TGCGCCAGCAGCCGAGAGACACTCTACGAGCAGTACTTC.